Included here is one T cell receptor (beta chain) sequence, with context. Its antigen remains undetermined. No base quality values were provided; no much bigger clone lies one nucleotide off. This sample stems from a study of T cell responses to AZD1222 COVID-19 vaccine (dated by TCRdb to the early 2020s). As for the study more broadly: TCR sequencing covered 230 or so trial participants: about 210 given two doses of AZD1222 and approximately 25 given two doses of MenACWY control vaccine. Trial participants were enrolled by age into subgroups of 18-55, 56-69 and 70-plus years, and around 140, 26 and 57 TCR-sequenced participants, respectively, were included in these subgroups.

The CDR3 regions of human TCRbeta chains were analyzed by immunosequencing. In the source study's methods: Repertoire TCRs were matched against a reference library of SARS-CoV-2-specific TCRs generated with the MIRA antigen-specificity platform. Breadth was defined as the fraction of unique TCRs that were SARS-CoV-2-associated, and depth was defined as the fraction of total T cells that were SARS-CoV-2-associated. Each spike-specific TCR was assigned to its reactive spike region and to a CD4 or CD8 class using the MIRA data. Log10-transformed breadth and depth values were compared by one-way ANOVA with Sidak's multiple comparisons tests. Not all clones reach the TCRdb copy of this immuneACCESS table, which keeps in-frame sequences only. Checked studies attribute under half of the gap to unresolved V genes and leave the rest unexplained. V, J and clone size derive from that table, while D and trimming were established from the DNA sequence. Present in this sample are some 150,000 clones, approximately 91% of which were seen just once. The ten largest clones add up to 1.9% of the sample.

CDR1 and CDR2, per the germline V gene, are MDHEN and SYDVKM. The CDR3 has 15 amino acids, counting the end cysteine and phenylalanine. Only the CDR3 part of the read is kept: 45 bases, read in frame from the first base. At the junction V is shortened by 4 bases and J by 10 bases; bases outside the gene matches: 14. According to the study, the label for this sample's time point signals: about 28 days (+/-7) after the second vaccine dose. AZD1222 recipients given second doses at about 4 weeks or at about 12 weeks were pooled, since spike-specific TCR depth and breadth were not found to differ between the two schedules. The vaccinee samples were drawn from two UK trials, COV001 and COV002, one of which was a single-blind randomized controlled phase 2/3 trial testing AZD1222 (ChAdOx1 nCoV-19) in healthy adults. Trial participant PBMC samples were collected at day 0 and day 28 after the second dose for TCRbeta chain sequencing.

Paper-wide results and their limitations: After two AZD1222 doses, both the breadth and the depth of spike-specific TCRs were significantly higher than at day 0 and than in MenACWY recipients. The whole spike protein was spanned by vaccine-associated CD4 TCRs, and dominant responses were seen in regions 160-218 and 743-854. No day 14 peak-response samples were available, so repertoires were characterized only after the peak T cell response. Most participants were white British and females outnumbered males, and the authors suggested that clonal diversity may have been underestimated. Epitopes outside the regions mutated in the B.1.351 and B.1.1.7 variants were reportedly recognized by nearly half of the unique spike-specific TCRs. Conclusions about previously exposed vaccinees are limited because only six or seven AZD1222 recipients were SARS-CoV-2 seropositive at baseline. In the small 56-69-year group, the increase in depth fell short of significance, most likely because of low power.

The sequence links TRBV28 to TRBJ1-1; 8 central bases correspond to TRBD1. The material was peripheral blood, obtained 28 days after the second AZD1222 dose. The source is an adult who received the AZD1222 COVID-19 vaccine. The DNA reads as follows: TGTGCCAGCAGTTCTACCTTACAGGGGGGATCAGTAGCTTTCTTT. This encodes CASSSTLQGGSVAFF.